The sample holds a few counts of the clone carrying this TCR beta chain. The target antigen is unknown. The authors ran a second PCR of about 7 to 11 cycles using a sample-barcoded 5' primer and a J-beta primer mix. TCRdb passed the 5' RACE reads through MiXCR, listing each CDR3 protein once. The table records almost 1 million distinct CDR3 sequences, roughly 51% of them present only once. This specimen belongs to a study of blood T cells in healthy people across ages. Study-level findings and limits: It was not possible, with unsorted PBMCs, to conclusively compare naive and antigen-experienced cells. Diversity estimates from one million T cells were considered underestimates. In these data, TCR beta diversity tracked strongly with naive T cell percentage.

The clonotype comes from a woman aged 55-75 years in good health. The sample consisted of blood.

Here the CDR3 DNA reads TGCGCCAGCAGCCAGGTAGCGGGAGAGTCTGAGACCCAGTACTTC. Translating gives CASSQVAGESETQYF. The chain joins TRBV4-3 to TRBJ2-5; 9 nucleotides align to TRBD2. This CDR3 contains 15 residues. V dropped 3 bases and J dropped 5; count of bases not matched to a gene: 7. Germline V gene data show CDR1 as LGHNA and CDR2 as YSLEER.